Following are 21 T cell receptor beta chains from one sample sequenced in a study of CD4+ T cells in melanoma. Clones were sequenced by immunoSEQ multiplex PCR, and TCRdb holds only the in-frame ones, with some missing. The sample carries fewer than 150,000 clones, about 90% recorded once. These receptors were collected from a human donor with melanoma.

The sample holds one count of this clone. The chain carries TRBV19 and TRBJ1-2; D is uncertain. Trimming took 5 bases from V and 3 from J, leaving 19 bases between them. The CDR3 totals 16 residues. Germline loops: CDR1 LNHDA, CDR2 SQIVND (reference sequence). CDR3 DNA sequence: TGTGCCAGTAGTTCCGCGTTAGGGAGATCCGACTATGGCTACACCTTC. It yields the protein CASSSALGRSDYGYTF.

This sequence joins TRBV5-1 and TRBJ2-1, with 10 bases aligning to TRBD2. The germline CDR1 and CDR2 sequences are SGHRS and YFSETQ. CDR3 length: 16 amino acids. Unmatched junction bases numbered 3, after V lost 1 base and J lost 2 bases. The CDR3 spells CASSLRSGGAYNEQFF. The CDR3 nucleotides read TGCGCCAGCAGCTTGCGGAGCGGGGGGGCCTACAATGAGCAGTTCTTC.

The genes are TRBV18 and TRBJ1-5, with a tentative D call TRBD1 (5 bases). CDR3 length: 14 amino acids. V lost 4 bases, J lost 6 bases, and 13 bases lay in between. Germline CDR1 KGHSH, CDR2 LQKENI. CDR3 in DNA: TGTGCCAGCTCACTACGGGACGTAGGTCAGCCCCAGCATTTT. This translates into CASSLRDVGQPQHF.

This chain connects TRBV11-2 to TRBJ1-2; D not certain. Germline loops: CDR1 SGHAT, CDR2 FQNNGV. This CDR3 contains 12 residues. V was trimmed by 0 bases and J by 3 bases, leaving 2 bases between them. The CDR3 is CASSLDHYGYTF. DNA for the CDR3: TGTGCCAGCAGCTTAGATCACTATGGCTACACCTTC.

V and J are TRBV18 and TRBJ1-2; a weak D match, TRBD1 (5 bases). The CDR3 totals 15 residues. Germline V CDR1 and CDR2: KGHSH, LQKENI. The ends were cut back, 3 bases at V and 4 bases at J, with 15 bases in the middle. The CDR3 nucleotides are TGTGCCAGCTCACCGGCCATAGGGGAAGGCTATGGCTACACCTTC. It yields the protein CASSPAIGEGYGYTF.

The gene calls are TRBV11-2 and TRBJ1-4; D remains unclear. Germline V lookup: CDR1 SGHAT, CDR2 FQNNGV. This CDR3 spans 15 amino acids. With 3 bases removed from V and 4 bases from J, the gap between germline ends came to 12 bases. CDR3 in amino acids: CASSFSVGFNEKLFF. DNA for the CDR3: TGTGCCAGCAGCTTTTCAGTAGGGTTTAATGAAAAACTGTTTTTT.

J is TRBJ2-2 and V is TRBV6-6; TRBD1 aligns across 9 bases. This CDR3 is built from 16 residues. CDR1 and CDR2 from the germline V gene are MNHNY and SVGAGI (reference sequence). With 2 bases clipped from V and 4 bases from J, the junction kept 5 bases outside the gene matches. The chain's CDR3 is CASSYNRGRGTGELFF. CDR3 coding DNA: TGTGCCAGCAGTTACAACAGGGGGCGCGGCACCGGGGAGCTGTTTTTT.

CDR3 nucleotides: TGTGCCAGCAGTCCAGTCGTTACAGATACGCAGTATTTT. Translated: CASSPVVTDTQYF. The chain joins TRBV11-2 to TRBJ2-3; D gene uncertain. CDR1 SGHAT and CDR2 FQNNGV come from the germline V gene. The germline V and J ends were trimmed by 6 bases and 3 bases, with 10 bases remaining between them. CDR3 length: 13 residues.

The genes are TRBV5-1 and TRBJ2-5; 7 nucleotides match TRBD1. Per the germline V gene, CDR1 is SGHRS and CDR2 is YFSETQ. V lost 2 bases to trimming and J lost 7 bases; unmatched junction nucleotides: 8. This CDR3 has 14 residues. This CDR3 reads CASSFQGGMGTQYF. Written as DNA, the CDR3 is TGCGCCAGCAGCTTCCAAGGGGGCATGGGGACCCAGTACTTC.

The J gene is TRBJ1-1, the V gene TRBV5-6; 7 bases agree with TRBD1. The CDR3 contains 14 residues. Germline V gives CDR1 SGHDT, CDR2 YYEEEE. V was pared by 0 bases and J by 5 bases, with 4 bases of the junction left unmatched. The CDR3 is CASSLVGGDTEAFF. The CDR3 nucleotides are TGTGCCAGCAGCTTGGTAGGGGGCGATACTGAAGCTTTCTTT.

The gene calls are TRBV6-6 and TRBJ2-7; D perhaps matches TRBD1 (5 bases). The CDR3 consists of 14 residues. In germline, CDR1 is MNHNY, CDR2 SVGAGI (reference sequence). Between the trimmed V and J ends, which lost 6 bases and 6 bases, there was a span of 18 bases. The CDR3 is CASSESGLNGEQYF. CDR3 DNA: TGTGCCAGCAGCGAATCAGGGTTGAACGGCGAGCAGTACTTC.

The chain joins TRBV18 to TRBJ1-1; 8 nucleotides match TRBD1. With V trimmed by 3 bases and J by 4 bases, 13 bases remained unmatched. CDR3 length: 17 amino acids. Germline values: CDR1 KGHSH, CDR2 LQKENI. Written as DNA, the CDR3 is TGTGCCAGCTCACCGCCTATTCGACAGGGGAGGGCCACTGAAGCTTTCTTT. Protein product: CASSPPIRQGRATEAFF. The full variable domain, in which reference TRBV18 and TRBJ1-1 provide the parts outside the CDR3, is NAGVMQNPRHLVRRRGQEARLRCSPMKGHSHVYWYRQLPEEGLKFMVYLQKENIIDESGMPKERFSAEFPKEGPSILRIQQVVRGDSAAYFCASSPPIRQGRATEAFFGQGTRLTVV.

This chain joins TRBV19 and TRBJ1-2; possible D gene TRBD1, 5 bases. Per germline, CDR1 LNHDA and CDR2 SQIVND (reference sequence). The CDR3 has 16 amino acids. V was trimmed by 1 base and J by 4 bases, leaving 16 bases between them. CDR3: CASSIAAGQGRYGYTF. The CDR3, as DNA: TGTGCCAGTAGTATAGCCGCAGGCCAGGGACGCTATGGCTACACCTTC.

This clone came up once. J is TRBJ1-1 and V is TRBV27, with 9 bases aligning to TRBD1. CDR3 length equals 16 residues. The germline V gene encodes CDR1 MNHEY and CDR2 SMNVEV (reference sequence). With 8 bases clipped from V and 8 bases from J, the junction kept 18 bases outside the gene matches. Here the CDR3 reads CASYSRGRDRVKEAFF. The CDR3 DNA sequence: TGTGCCAGCTACTCTCGAGGAAGGGACAGGGTTAAAGAAGCTTTCTTT.

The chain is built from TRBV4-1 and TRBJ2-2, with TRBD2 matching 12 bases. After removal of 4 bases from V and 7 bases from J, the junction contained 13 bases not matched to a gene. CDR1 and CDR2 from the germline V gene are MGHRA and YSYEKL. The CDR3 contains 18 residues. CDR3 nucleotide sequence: TGCGCCAGCAGCCGGGTACCTAGCGGGGGGGCGCAGGGCGGGGAGCTGTTTTTT. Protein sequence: CASSRVPSGGAQGGELFF.

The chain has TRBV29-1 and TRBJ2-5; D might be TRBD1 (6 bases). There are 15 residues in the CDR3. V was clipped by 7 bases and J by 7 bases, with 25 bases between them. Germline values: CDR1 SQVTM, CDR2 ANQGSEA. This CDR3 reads CSALPLQGPGRTQYF. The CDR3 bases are TGCAGCGCCCTACCCCTACAGGGCCCGGGCAGGACCCAGTACTTC.

The CDR3 sequence is CASSLDWGGGYTF. Here the CDR3 DNA reads TGTGCCAGCAGCTTAGATTGGGGCGGTGGCTACACCTTC. The chain couples TRBV11-2 to TRBJ1-2; a weak D match, TRBD1 (5 bases). This CDR3 contains 13 residues. V was cut by 0 bases and J by 7 bases, with 9 bases left in between. Germline V gene data show CDR1 as SGHAT and CDR2 as FQNNGV.

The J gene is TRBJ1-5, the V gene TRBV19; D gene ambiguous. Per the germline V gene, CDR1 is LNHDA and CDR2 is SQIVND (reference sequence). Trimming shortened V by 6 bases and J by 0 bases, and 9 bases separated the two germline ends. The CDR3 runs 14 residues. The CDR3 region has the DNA TGTGCCAGTAGGGACTGGTATAGCAATCAGCCCCAGCATTTT. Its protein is CASRDWYSNQPQHF. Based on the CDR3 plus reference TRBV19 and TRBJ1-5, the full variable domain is DGGITQSPKYLFRKEGQNVTLSCEQNLNHDAMYWYRQDPGQGLRLIYYSQIVNDFQKGDIAEGYSVSREKKESFPLTVTSAQKNPTAFYLCASRDWYSNQPQHFGDGTRLSIL.

The CDR3 bases are TGTGCCATCAGTGAGCAGGGGTCGAGCGAGCAGTACTTC. Translated, it gives CAISEQGSSEQYF. The chain links TRBV10-3 to TRBJ2-7; D may be TRBD1 (6 bases). Germline assignment: CDR1 ENHRY and CDR2 SYGVKD. CDR3 size: 13 residues. V was shortened by 2 bases and J by 6 bases, with 11 bases between the two germline ends.

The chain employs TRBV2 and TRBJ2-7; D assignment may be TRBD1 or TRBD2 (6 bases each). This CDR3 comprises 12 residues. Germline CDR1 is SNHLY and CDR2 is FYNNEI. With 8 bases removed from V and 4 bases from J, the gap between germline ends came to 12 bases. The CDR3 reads CASGGTRYEQYF. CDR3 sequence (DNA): TGTGCCAGCGGAGGGACAAGATACGAGCAGTACTTC.

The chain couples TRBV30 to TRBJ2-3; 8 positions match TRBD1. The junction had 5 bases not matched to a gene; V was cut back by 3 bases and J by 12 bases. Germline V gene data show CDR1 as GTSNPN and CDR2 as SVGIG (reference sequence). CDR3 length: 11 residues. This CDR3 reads CAWRTGTGQYF. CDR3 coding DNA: TGTGCCTGGAGGACTGGGACAGGCCAGTATTTT.